The rows below give T cell receptor beta chains drawn from one sample of a study of blood T cells in healthy people across ages. TCRdb recomputed calls from the 5' RACE reads with MiXCR, one row per CDR3 protein. The data contain about 630,000 distinct CDR3 sequences, around a fifth of them singletons. Sequencing input: blood. These receptors were collected from a man between 70 and 80 years old in good health. CDR3s include the opening cysteine and the closing phenylalanine or tryptophan. The D gene is left open where the match is weak. The size field is filled for only some rows; it gives once, few, many or a size class.

CASSQERRMAGELFF	TGCGCCAGCAGCCAAGAAAGGAGGATGGCCGGGGAGCTGTTTTTT	few	TRBJ2-2	TRBV4-1	.
CASSLTRTSRVEQFF	TGTGCCAGCAGCTTAACGCGGACTAGCAGGGTTGAGCAGTTCTTC	many	TRBJ2-1	TRBV7-3	TRBD2
CASSQRGQGEETQYF	TGCGCCAGCAGTCAAAGGGGACAGGGGGAAGAGACCCAGTACTTC	.	TRBJ2-5	TRBV23-1	TRBD1
CASSLELGLRARRTGELFF	TGTGCCAGCAGCTTAGAACTTGGTCTGAGGGCCCGACGCACCGGGGAGCTGTTTTTT	.	TRBJ2-2	TRBV11-3	.
CASSDSPGASTDTQYF	TGTGCCAGCAGTGACTCTCCAGGGGCTAGCACAGATACGCAGTATTTT	.	TRBJ2-3	TRBV6-4	.
CASSSEGQGSYTF	TGCGCCAGCAGCTCGGAGGGACAGGGGAGCTACACCTTC	few	TRBJ1-2	TRBV5-1	TRBD1
CASSMKSEAFF	TGTGCCAGCAGCATGAAGAGTGAAGCTTTCTTT	.	TRBJ1-1	TRBV5-6	.
CASKSTSTDTQYF	TGTGCCAGCAAATCAACTAGCACAGATACGCAGTATTTT	.	TRBJ2-3	TRBV18	.
CASSVEGSGGTYNEQFF	TGTGCCAGCAGCGTAGAGGGGTCGGGAGGAACCTACAATGAGCAGTTCTTC	few	TRBJ2-1	TRBV9	TRBD2
CASSQRGEATNEKLFF	TGCGCCAGCAGCCAGAGGGGGGAAGCAACTAATGAAAAACTGTTTTTT	.	TRBJ1-4	TRBV4-1	.
CASSSSPGTGERETQYF	TGTGCCAGCAGCTCAAGCCCCGGGACAGGGGAGCGAGAGACCCAGTACTTC	few	TRBJ2-5	TRBV5-5	TRBD1
CASSQEDLDEQFF	TGCGCCAGCAGCCAAGAGGACTTGGATGAGCAGTTCTTC	.	TRBJ2-1	TRBV4-3	.
CSASTGQETQYF	TGCAGTGCTTCTACCGGGCAAGAGACCCAGTACTTC	many	TRBJ2-5	TRBV20-1	.
CASSSGLAEGNEQFF	TGCGCCAGCAGCTCGGGACTAGCGGAAGGTAATGAGCAGTTCTTC	.	TRBJ2-1	TRBV5-1	TRBD2
CASSYGQGSGQPRHF	TGTGCCAGCAGTTACGGCCAGGGGAGCGGTCAGCCCCGGCATTTT	.	TRBJ1-5	TRBV6-5	.
CASGPWLGGQFF	TGTGCTAGTGGTCCCTGGCTGGGGGGCCAGTTCTTC	few	TRBJ2-1	TRBV12-5	.
CSASTPGPGELFF	TGCAGTGCTTCGACACCAGGGCCCGGGGAGCTGTTTTTT	.	TRBJ2-2	TRBV20-1	.
CASSTWGTGYNEQFF	TGTGCCAGCAGCACCTGGGGGACAGGTTACAATGAGCAGTTCTTC	few	TRBJ2-1	TRBV11-2	TRBD1
CASSIDPQGVGYGYTF	TGTGCCAGCAGCATCGATCCTCAGGGCGTCGGCTATGGCTACACCTTC	few	TRBJ1-2	TRBV7-2	.
CSAVSGDSPLHF	TGCAGTGCAGTATCTGGGGATTCACCCCTCCACTTT	few	TRBJ1-6	TRBV20-1	.
CASSGQGRDEQYF	TGCGCCAGCAGCGGACAGGGGCGCGACGAGCAGTACTTC	many	TRBJ2-7	TRBV5-1	TRBD1
CSASRVVQETQYF	TGCAGTGCTAGTCGTGTAGTCCAAGAGACCCAGTACTTC	.	TRBJ2-5	TRBV20-1	.
CASSIQPGQGLETQYF	TGTGCCAGCAGTATCCAACCGGGACAGGGTCTAGAGACCCAGTACTTC	few	TRBJ2-5	TRBV12-3/TRBV12-4	TRBD1
CASSLDGGEWNIQYF	TGCGCCAGCAGCTTGGATGGGGGGGAGTGGAACATTCAGTACTTC	.	TRBJ2-4	TRBV5-1	TRBD2
CASSEGFYEQFF	TGTGCCAGCAGCGAGGGTTTTTACGAGCAGTTCTTC	.	TRBJ2-1	TRBV9	.
CAISEPAQTSGKETQYF	TGTGCCATCAGTGAACCTGCGCAGACTAGCGGGAAGGAGACCCAGTACTTC	.	TRBJ2-5	TRBV10-3	TRBD2
CSARDQTGANQPQHF	TGCAGTGCTAGAGATCAGACAGGGGCCAATCAGCCCCAGCATTTT	few	TRBJ1-5	TRBV20-1	TRBD1
CSARDEGTSCEQYF	TGCAGTGCTAGAGATGAGGGGACTTCCTGCGAGCAGTACTTC	.	TRBJ2-7	TRBV20-1	.
CASSSRPSGANVLTF	TGTGCCAGCAGTTCCCGACCATCTGGGGCCAACGTCCTGACTTTC	.	TRBJ2-6	TRBV28	.
CASSSPLAGEGNEQFF	TGTGCCAGCAGCTCACCTCTAGCGGGGGAGGGAAATGAGCAGTTCTTC	many	TRBJ2-1	TRBV7-3	TRBD2
CASSYAGGGGAFF	TGTGCCAGCAGTTACGCAGGGGGCGGGGGGGCTTTCTTT	few	TRBJ1-1	TRBV6-5	TRBD1
CASSLQGQGKNEQFF	TGCGCCAGCAGCTTGCAGGGACAGGGTAAAAATGAGCAGTTCTTC	few	TRBJ2-1	TRBV5-1	TRBD1
CASSYGTVYGYTF	TGTGCCAGCAGCTACGGGACAGTCTATGGCTACACCTTC	few	TRBJ1-2	TRBV5-4	TRBD1
CASSDGQGRYEQYF	TGTGCCAGCAGTGATGGGCAGGGGAGGTACGAGCAGTACTTC	.	TRBJ2-7	TRBV25-1	.
CASGLQEGEQYF	TGTGCCAGCGGCTTACAGGAGGGCGAGCAGTACTTC	few	TRBJ2-7	TRBV7-9	.
CSARLAGVYEQYF	TGCAGTGCTAGGTTAGCGGGAGTCTACGAGCAGTACTTC	.	TRBJ2-7	TRBV20-1	TRBD2
CAWKGPGQSNQPQHF	TGTGCCTGGAAGGGTCCGGGGCAGAGCAATCAGCCCCAGCATTTT	.	TRBJ1-5	TRBV30	.
CASQTEINEKLFF	TGTGCCAGCCAGACGGAAATAAATGAAAAACTGTTTTTT	.	TRBJ1-4	TRBV2	.
CASRPGLTRTGELFF	TGTGCCAGCAGACCGGGACTTACAAGGACCGGGGAGCTGTTTTTT	.	TRBJ2-2	TRBV2	.
CASSPGQIYEQYF	TGTGCCAGCAGTCCGGGACAGATCTACGAGCAGTACTTC	many	TRBJ2-7	TRBV12-3/TRBV12-4	TRBD1
CASSPITRTGSSYNEQFF	TGCGCCAGCAGCCCCATTACGCGGACAGGGAGCTCCTACAATGAGCAGTTCTTC	few	TRBJ2-1	TRBV5-1	TRBD1
CAISESTLGDEQYF	TGTGCCATCAGTGAGTCGACTCTAGGGGACGAGCAGTACTTC	.	TRBJ2-7	TRBV10-3	.
CATSGTGYGYTF	TGTGCCACCAGCGGGACTGGCTATGGCTACACCTTC	.	TRBJ1-2	TRBV15	.
CASTFGTSGNANTGELFF	TGTGCCAGCACCTTCGGGACTAGCGGGAACGCGAACACCGGGGAGCTGTTTTTT	.	TRBJ2-2	TRBV27	TRBD2
CASGPPGLAGVYNEQFF	TGTGCTAGTGGCCCCCCCGGACTAGCGGGTGTATACAATGAGCAGTTCTTC	few	TRBJ2-1	TRBV12-5	TRBD2
CASSLFPGQSLGQETQYF	TGTGCCAGCAGCTTGTTCCCGGGACAGTCCCTAGGCCAAGAGACCCAGTACTTC	few	TRBJ2-5	TRBV11-2	TRBD1
CSVSRDGNEQFF	TGCAGCGTTTCCCGGGACGGCAATGAGCAGTTCTTC	many	TRBJ2-1	TRBV29-1	.
CASSDIYEQYF	TGTGCCAGCAGTGATATCTACGAGCAGTACTTC	many	TRBJ2-7	TRBV6-1	.
CASSPGTDSGNTIYF	TGTGCCAGCAGTCCCGGGACAGACTCTGGAAACACCATATATTTT	few	TRBJ1-3	TRBV3-1	TRBD1
CATSSDISGTSTDTQYF	TGTGCCACCAGCAGCGATATTAGCGGGACAAGCACAGATACGCAGTATTTT	few	TRBJ2-3	TRBV15	TRBD2
CASSSTPLAGAGQYF	TGTGCCAGCAGCTCGACCCCACTAGCGGGAGCCGGGCAGTACTTC	few	TRBJ2-7	TRBV7-2	TRBD2